Presented here are 31 T cell receptor beta chains from one specimen sequenced in a study of spatial heterogeneity in lung cancer. This sample's time point: sample taken at primary tumor resection. Whole RNA was taken from tumor, nontumor lung or frozen PBMC; it was then sequenced unsorted. Each CDR3 protein is one row after TCRdb ran MiXCR on the 5' RACE reads. The sample lists about 53,000 distinct CDR3 sequences, roughly 7% seen once, with 2.5% to 3% in the top ten. The starting material was PBMCs, obtained at surgery. The source of these receptors is a female donor with early-stage non-small cell lung cancer.

The chain is built from TRBV7-8 and TRBJ1-5; D gene unclear. Looked up from germline, CDR1 is SGHVS and CDR2 is FQNEAQ. The CDR3 totals 15 residues. Trimming took off 3 bases at V and 0 bases at J, with 9 bases between the two ends. CDR3 sequence (DNA): TGTGCCAGCAGCTTGACATACGCTAGCAATCAGCCCCAGCATTTT. Protein: CASSLTYASNQPQHF. Combining the CDR3 with reference TRBV7-8 and TRBJ1-5 gives the whole variable domain GAGVSQSPRYKVAKRGQDVALRCDPISGHVSLFWYQQALGQGPEFLTYFQNEAQLDKSGLPSDRFFAERPEGSVSTLKIQRTQQEDSAVYLCASSLTYASNQPQHFGDGTRLSIL.

This clonotype was counted ten times or more. The chain has TRBV24-1 and TRBJ2-3; TRBD1 might be the D (6 bases). This CDR3 comprises 14 residues. Trimming took 3 bases from V and 5 from J, leaving 11 bases between them. Germline V gene lookup returns CDR1 KGHDR and CDR2 SFDVKD. The CDR3 bases are TGTGCCACCAGTGATACAGGGCTGCAAGATACGCAGTATTTT. Translating gives CATSDTGLQDTQYF.

The chain has TRBV4-1 and TRBJ2-7, with D maybe TRBD1 (6 bases). Germline CDR1 is MGHRA and CDR2 is YSYEKL. The V end was cut by 2 bases, the J end by 6 bases, with 23 bases between. The CDR3 spans 17 residues. For the CDR3, the DNA is TGCGCCAGCAGCCAACAAAACCACAGGGTAAGCCCCTCCGAGCAGTACTTC. It codes for CASSQQNHRVSPSEQYF.

This clonotype was detected a few times. The chain links TRBV29-1 to TRBJ2-5; D possibly uses TRBD1 or TRBD2 (6 bases each). The germline V and J ends were trimmed by 6 bases and 4 bases, with 24 bases remaining between them. The CDR3 length is 16 residues. The germline V gene encodes CDR1 SQVTM and CDR2 ANQGSEA. CDR3 sequence reads: CSVGNYRAGGGETQYF. The CDR3 DNA follows: TGCAGCGTGGGAAATTACAGGGCTGGGGGAGGAGAGACCCAGTACTTC.

This clonotype has ten or more counts. The chain has TRBV4-1 and TRBJ2-1, with D unresolved. CDR1 is MGHRA and CDR2 is YSYEKL in the germline V gene. Trimming pared 1 base from V and 5 bases from J, leaving 9 bases between. CDR3 size: 14 residues. The CDR3 DNA reads TGCGCCAGCAGCCAAGGAGCCAGACACAATGAGCAGTTCTTC. This translates into CASSQGARHNEQFF.

Ten or more counts support this clonotype. The CDR3 nucleotides are TGTGCCAGCAGCCCCAGTAGATCAACTAATGAAAAACTGTTTTTT. Protein: CASSPSRSTNEKLFF. This chain connects TRBV7-2 to TRBJ1-4, with D unresolved. V dropped 5 bases and J dropped 0 bases, with 10 bases sitting between them. The germline V gene has CDR1 SGHTA and CDR2 FQGNSA. The CDR3 is 15 amino acids.

The chain employs TRBV5-1 and TRBJ2-2; D is undetermined. The CDR3 has 13 residues. V lost 4 bases to trimming and J lost 3 bases, with 7 bases between them. Germline assignment: CDR1 SGHRS and CDR2 YFSETQ. The CDR3 bases are TGCGCCAGCAGCGAACTCTACACCGGGGAGCTGTTTTTT. The encoded protein is CASSELYTGELFF.

This chain connects TRBV7-8 to TRBJ2-2, with 10 nucleotides matching TRBD2. V shed 3 bases and J 4 bases; nucleotides not matched to a gene: 2. The CDR3 totals 15 residues. Germline assignment: CDR1 SGHVS and CDR2 FQNEAQ. CDR3 DNA sequence: TGTGCCAGCAGCTTGCAGCGGGGGGGCACCGGGGAGCTGTTTTTT. This encodes CASSLQRGGTGELFF.

This clonotype was seen repeatedly, ten times or more. The CDR3 DNA sequence: TGTGCCAGCAGCTCGTCAACGGAGGGGGAGCAGTACTTC. Its translation: CASSSSTEGEQYF. The V call is TRBV9, the J call TRBJ2-7, with a weak D call TRBD2 (6 bases). Germline V gene data show CDR1 as SGDLS and CDR2 as YYNGEE. The CDR3 length is 13 residues. V lost 4 bases and J 7 bases, leaving 15 bases between the germline ends.

In this sample, this clonotype turned up a few times. The chain links TRBV7-2 to TRBJ2-3; D uncertain. The CDR3 contains 12 residues. CDR1 and CDR2 from the germline V gene are SGHTA and FQGNSA. Trimming stripped 5 bases from V and 2 bases from J, with 5 bases between. CDR3 loop: CASSRYTDTQYF. The CDR3 DNA reads as TGTGCCAGCAGCCGTTACACAGATACGCAGTATTTT.

This clonotype appeared many times. The chain is built from TRBV6-4 and TRBJ2-7; D may be TRBD1 (6 bases). Per the germline V gene, CDR1 is MRHNA and CDR2 is SNTAGT. V was pared by 10 bases and J by 4 bases, with 20 bases between. The CDR3 has 14 amino acids. CDR3 DNA: TGTGCCACCCCCGGGACAAATAAGGGGTACGAGCAGTACTTC. As protein: CATPGTNKGYEQYF.

This clonotype was counted many times. CDR3 amino acids: CASSRTSAYNEQFF. The CDR3, as DNA: TGTGCCAGCAGCCGGACTAGCGCATACAATGAGCAGTTCTTC. The gene calls are TRBV7-2 and TRBJ2-1; TRBD2 matches 9 bases. The V segment lost 5 bases and the J segment 4 bases; nucleotides outside the gene matches: 3. The germline V gene has CDR1 SGHTA and CDR2 FQGNSA. The CDR3 length is 14 residues.

There are many counts of this clonotype. The rearrangement joins TRBV3-1 to TRBJ2-7; the D gene is possibly TRBD2 (6 bases). The CDR3 has 12 residues. CDR1 LGHDT and CDR2 YNNKEL come from the germline V gene (reference sequence). The germline V and J ends were trimmed by 5 bases and 7 bases, with 12 bases remaining between them. The CDR3 DNA sequence: TGTGCCAGCAGCTACCGTGGGAGGGAGCAGTACTTC. It yields the protein CASSYRGREQYF.

This clonotype appeared a few times. The chain combines TRBV12-3 or TRBV12-4 with TRBJ2-5; no definite D call. With 5 bases removed from V and 5 bases from J, the gap between germline ends came to 12 bases. This CDR3 region has 13 residues. CDR3 in amino acids: CASSPSAQETQYF. As DNA, the CDR3 is TGTGCCAGCAGTCCGAGCGCTCAGGAGACCCAGTACTTC.

This clonotype was seen ten or more times. V usage is TRBV7-2 and J usage is TRBJ2-7; D is undetermined. This CDR3 is built from 14 residues. Between the trimmed V and J ends, which lost 3 bases and 7 bases, there was a span of 16 bases. Germline CDR1 reads SGHTA; CDR2 reads FQGNSA. The CDR3 sequence is CASSFNPPTEEQYF. CDR3 nucleotide sequence: TGTGCCAGCAGCTTTAACCCCCCGACGGAGGAGCAGTACTTC. The variable domain in full, with the rest retrieved from reference TRBV7-2 and TRBJ2-7, is GAGVSQSPSNKVTEKGKDVELRCDPISGHTALYWYRQSLGQGLEFLIYFQGNSAPDKSGLPSDRFSAERTGGSVSTLTIQRTQQEDSAVYLCASSFNPPTEEQYFGPGTRLTVT.

This clonotype was seen many times. This chain joins TRBV5-1 and TRBJ2-7, with D possibly being TRBD1 (5 bases). The V and J ends lost 3 bases and 7 bases respectively, with 17 bases between them. Per the germline V gene, CDR1 is SGHRS and CDR2 is YFSETQ. The CDR3 runs 14 residues. The CDR3 DNA sequence: TGCGCCAGCAGCTCGCCAGGGCGTCCTGAGGAGCAGTACTTC. It yields the protein CASSSPGRPEEQYF.

This clonotype was found a few times. The genes are TRBV13 and TRBJ1-1, with 7 bases identical to TRBD1. The trim removed 4 bases at V and 11 bases at J, leaving 7 bases unmatched. The CDR3 has 12 amino acids. Germline assignment: CDR1 PRHDT and CDR2 FYEKMQ (reference sequence). CDR3 sequence: CASSYGTAGAFF. As DNA, the CDR3 is TGTGCCAGCAGCTATGGGACAGCTGGGGCTTTCTTT.

This chain joins TRBV6-5 and TRBJ1-2, with D tentatively TRBD1 (5 bases). The germline gives CDR1 MNHEY, CDR2 SVGAGI. The germline V and J ends were trimmed by 7 bases and 6 bases, with 15 bases remaining between them. This CDR3 is built from 13 residues. CDR3 DNA: TGTGCCAGCACCCTTGGGGAGGGGAATGGCTACACCTTC. It encodes CASTLGEGNGYTF.

V is TRBV6-1 and J is TRBJ1-4, with D tentatively TRBD1 (6 bases). From germline, CDR1 is MNHNS and CDR2 SASEGT. The CDR3 is 17 residues long. V lost 2 bases, J lost 5 bases, and 18 bases lay in between. CDR3 region: CASSEYDFGGLNEKLFF. DNA for the CDR3: TGTGCCAGCAGTGAATATGACTTTGGGGGCCTGAATGAAAAACTGTTTTTT.

This clonotype turned up a few times. Relative to the germline gene, one junction end is altered; a read error may explain this. The genes are TRBV5-8 and TRBJ2-7; TRBD1 matches 7 bases. Germline CDR1 and CDR2: SGHTS and YDEGEE. The CDR3 extends over 12 amino acids. CDR3 sequence: CASSLRTGALLF. DNA for the CDR3: TGTGCCAGCAGCCTACGAACAGGGGCCCTACTCTTC.

This clonotype has ten or more counts. In DNA form, the CDR3 reads TGTGCCAGCAACAAGGGGTGGAATGCCGGGGAGCTGTTTTTT. Its protein product is CASNKGWNAGELFF. The chain recombines TRBV5-8 with TRBJ2-2; tentatively, D is TRBD1 (5 bases). Germline V gene lookup returns CDR1 SGHTS and CDR2 YDEGEE. The length of the CDR3 is 14 residues. Trimming took off 6 bases at V and 6 bases at J, with 15 bases between the two ends.

This chain connects TRBV5-1 to TRBJ1-3; D is unresolved. CDR1 is SGHRS and CDR2 is YFSETQ in the germline V gene. The CDR3 runs to 15 residues. Trimming took 4 bases from V and 0 from J, leaving 11 bases between them. CDR3 loop: CASSADGSSGNTIYF. The CDR3 region has the DNA TGCGCCAGCAGCGCGGACGGGAGCTCTGGAAACACCATATATTTT.

In this sample, this clonotype turned up many times. The chain uses TRBV11-1 and TRBJ2-7; maybe TRBD1 (5 bases). Trimming stripped 8 bases from V and 2 bases from J, with 10 bases between. The germline CDR1 and CDR2 sequences are SGHAT and FQDESV (reference sequence). The CDR3 runs to 12 residues. The CDR3: CASADRPYEQYF. CDR3 sequence (DNA): TGTGCCAGCGCCGACAGACCCTACGAGCAGTACTTC.

This clonotype was recorded at least ten times. The chain joins TRBV7-7 to TRBJ2-2, with 8 bases lining up with TRBD1. The V segment lost 5 bases and the J segment 4 bases; nucleotides outside the gene matches: 3. Per germline, CDR1 SSHAT and CDR2 FNYEAQ (reference sequence). The CDR3 extends over 14 amino acids. In nucleotides, the CDR3 is TGTGCCAGCAGCCGGACAGGGATCACCGGGGAGCTGTTTTTT. It specifies CASSRTGITGELFF.

This clonotype was seen at least ten times. The V call is TRBV11-2, the J call TRBJ1-5, with D possibly being TRBD1 (5 bases). The V end lost 1 base, the J end lost 4 bases, and 14 bases lay between the germline ends. Germline CDR1 reads SGHAT; CDR2 reads FQNNGV. This CDR3 has 16 amino acids. The CDR3 here is CASSLAIQGSNQPQHF. In DNA, the CDR3 is TGTGCCAGCAGCTTAGCAATCCAGGGCAGTAATCAGCCCCAGCATTTT. The whole variable domain, remainder taken from reference TRBV11-2 and TRBJ1-5, is EAGVAQSPRYKIIEKRQSVAFWCNPISGHATLYWYQQILGQGPKLLIQFQNNGVVDDSQLPKDRFSAERLKGVDSTLKIQPAKLEDSAVYLCASSLAIQGSNQPQHFGDGTRLSIL.

Many counts were recorded for this clonotype. V usage is TRBV7-6 and J usage is TRBJ2-1; 12 bases are a match to TRBD1. Trimming removed 3 bases from V and 10 bases from J; junction bases left unmatched: 4. This CDR3 is 14 amino acids long. Per germline, CDR1 SGHVS and CDR2 FNYEAQ. The CDR3 here is CASSFGTGGNEQFF. CDR3 nucleotide sequence: TGTGCCAGCAGCTTCGGGACAGGGGGCAACGAGCAGTTCTTC.

This clonotype has ten or more counts. This chain uses TRBV11-2 with TRBJ2-2, with D unresolved. Trimming pared 3 bases from V and 0 bases from J, leaving 8 bases between. This CDR3 contains 15 residues. CDR1 and CDR2 (germline): SGHAT, FQNNGV. The CDR3 DNA is TGTGCCAGCAGCTTCCGACACGCGAACACCGGGGAGCTGTTTTTT. Translated: CASSFRHANTGELFF.

This clonotype came up many times. This chain uses TRBV4-2 with TRBJ2-5; 7 nucleotides agree with TRBD2. The length of the CDR3 is 15 residues. With V trimmed by 2 bases and J by 5 bases, 8 bases remained unmatched. Germline CDR1 and CDR2: LGHNA and YNFKEQ. Written as DNA, the CDR3 is TGTGCCAGCAGCCAAATTAGCGGGCCTGGGGAGACCCAGTACTTC. Translation: CASSQISGPGETQYF.

This clonotype was picked up a small number of times. This chain joins TRBV14 and TRBJ1-6, with D perhaps TRBD1 (5 bases). The V and J ends lost 4 bases and 10 bases respectively, with 17 bases between them. Germline CDR1 reads SGHDN; CDR2 reads FVKESK. CDR3 size: 15 residues. CDR3 sequence: CASSLGVLKGSPLHF. The CDR3 nucleotides are TGTGCCAGCAGCCTAGGGGTCCTCAAAGGATCACCCCTCCACTTT.

The chain uses TRBV5-1 and TRBJ2-2, with D possibly TRBD1 on 5 matching bases. This CDR3 comprises 15 residues. The V gene lost 2 bases and the J gene lost 0 bases, with 8 bases spanning the gap. CDR1 and CDR2 (germline): SGHRS, YFSETQ. The CDR3 coding sequence is TGCGCCAGCAGCTTACAGGCTACGAACACCGGGGAGCTGTTTTTT. It is translated as CASSLQATNTGELFF.

This clonotype appeared many times. The chain links TRBV20-1 to TRBJ1-5; D perhaps matches TRBD1 (5 bases). Germline lookup yields CDR1 DFQATT and CDR2 SNEGSKA (reference sequence). The CDR3 covers 14 residues. V was clipped by 0 bases and J by 4 bases, with 10 bases between them. DNA of the CDR3: TGCAGTGCTAGAGATCAAAGGGGAAATCAGCCCCAGCATTTT. Translated, it gives CSARDQRGNQPQHF.